This TCR beta chain was identified during a study of T-cell reconstitution after alpha-beta-depleted transplantation in children (dated by TCRdb to the mid-2010s). Study-wide context: Using TCR repertoire profiling, the study quantitatively followed how T-cell immune reconstitution unfolded in children after TCRalphabeta/CD19-depleted allogeneic hematopoietic cell transplantation.

The sample's treatment or condition, from its label and the paper: allogeneic hematopoietic cell transplantation with graft depleted of TCRalphabeta T cells and CD19 B cells. The transplant recipients were children given TCRalphabeta/CD19-depleted allogeneic hematopoietic cell grafts. This clonotype was recorded at least ten times. Its antigen remains unidentified. No much larger clone is present one base from it, and per-base qualities are unavailable. Broad study findings and their caveats: In some patients, high TCRbeta diversity at day 60 was attributed to recipient T cells and intrathymic progenitors that had survived conditioning. Apparently early alphabetaT-cell count recovery about two months after transplant reportedly relied on only several hundred rapidly expanded clones derived from non-depleted graft cells. Over subsequent months, a decline in hyperexpanded clone frequencies was noted, and after one year, T-cell counts and TCRbeta diversity were mostly ascribed to newly produced T cells.

Receptor libraries were prepared by PCR. The sequencer listed for this sample is Illumina HiSeq 2500. To normalize quantification of the TCRbeta repertoire, the TCR libraries were built with molecular barcoding that relied on unique molecular identifiers. The public reads were reprocessed in TCRdb via fastp at Q25 and MiXCR, keeping in-frame beta chains. Every CDR3 protein is listed once, alongside the most common genes and DNA of its rows. For this sample there are some 550,000 distinct CDR3 sequences; more than 20% appear just once. Together, the top ten hold 13% to 15% of the sample. The junction carries 10 bases between V and J, which are trimmed by 10 bases and 0 bases respectively. From its cysteine to its phenylalanine, the CDR3 spans 13 amino acids. The only DNA kept is the CDR3, 39 bases in frame from the first base.

Here the sequenced sample was PBMCs, mostly from graft donor cells, taken 360 days after TCRalphabeta/CD19-depleted stem cell transplant. The chain is made from TRBV12-3 or TRBV12-4 and TRBJ1-3; TRBD1 is perhaps the D gene, given 5 matching bases. This clonotype originated in a boy under three years old who had a stem cell transplant for acute myeloid leukemia, so the T cells may come from the graft donor. The CDR3 reads CANRLISGNTIYF. The sequenced DNA: TGTGCCAACAGGCTTATCTCTGGAAACACCATATATTTT.